Listed below are T cell receptor beta chains from one sample, sequenced in a study of blood T cell repertoires in COVID-19. This table comes from immunoSEQ multiplex PCR, and its TCRdb copy is limited to in-frame clones, with some not included. The repertoire includes roughly 180,000 clones, more than 65% of them detected once, and roughly 18% sits in the top ten. Sequencing used PBMCs or T cells enriched from blood (not recorded which). The origin of the receptors is a man aged 55 to 70 who had recovered from COVID-19. Each CDR3 is given with its conserved first and last residue. D genes are given only for firm matches. Some rows have no size entry. The others give once, few or many, or a class for an expanded clone.

j_call clone_size v_call d_call cdr3_aa cdr3_nt
TRBJ1-6 NA TRBV27 TRBD1 CASSSRDRSYNSPLHF TGTGCCAGCAGTTCCAGGGACAGATCCTATAATTCACCCCTCCACTTT
TRBJ1-6 NA TRBV2 TRBD1 CASIRDRSSYNSPLHF TGTGCCAGCATTCGGGACAGGAGCTCCTATAATTCACCCCTCCACTTT
TRBJ2-5 NA TRBV7-6 NA CASSLATEAQETQYF TGTGCCAGCAGCTTAGCGACGGAGGCCCAAGAGACCCAGTACTTC
TRBJ1-1 NA TRBV3-1/TRBV3-2 NA CASSQLAIPSAEAFF TGTGCCAGCAGCCAACTAGCCATTCCGTCGGCTGAAGCTTTCTTT
TRBJ2-5 few TRBV7-2 TRBD2 CASSRGLAGKLETQYF TGTGCCAGCAGCCGCGGACTAGCGGGAAAGTTAGAGACCCAGTACTTC
TRBJ1-1 NA TRBV14 NA CASSQVRTGNTEAFF TGTGCCAGCAGCCAAGTTCGTACGGGAAACACTGAAGCTTTCTTT
TRBJ1-2 NA TRBV7-2 NA CASSPRVAANYGYTF TGTGCCAGCAGCCCGAGGGTAGCAGCTAACTATGGCTACACCTTC
TRBJ1-1 NA TRBV7-6 NA CASSPPPGNTEAFF TGTGCCAGCAGCCCCCCGCCCGGGAACACTGAAGCTTTCTTT
TRBJ2-5 NA TRBV27 TRBD1 CASSFTGDVETQYF TGTGCCAGCAGTTTCACAGGGGACGTAGAGACCCAGTACTTC
TRBJ1-1 NA TRBV19 NA CASSSGGYNKAFF TGTGCCAGTAGTTCTGGGGGGTACAACAAAGCTTTCTTT
TRBJ2-7 NA TRBV27 NA CASSLAGSGSYEQYF TGTGCCAGCAGTTTGGCGGGGTCGGGCAGCTACGAGCAGTACTTC
TRBJ2-2 NA TRBV19 NA CASSISRANTGELFF TGTGCCAGTAGTATATCCAGGGCGAACACCGGGGAGCTGTTTTTT
TRBJ2-5 NA TRBV10-3 NA CAISESGVRVETQYF TGTGCCATCAGTGAGTCAGGGGTCAGGGTGGAGACCCAGTACTTC
TRBJ2-2 NA TRBV19 NA CASSRWDTNTGELFF TGTGCCAGTAGTCGATGGGACACGAACACCGGGGAGCTGTTTTTT
TRBJ1-4 NA TRBV7-2 TRBD1 CASSPSGDRVLEKLFF TGTGCCAGCAGCCCGAGTGGGGACAGGGTCTTAGAAAAACTGTTTTTT
TRBJ1-5 NA TRBV19 TRBD1 CASSISGQSNQPQHF TGTGCCAGTAGTATTTCGGGACAGTCCAATCAGCCCCAGCATTTT
TRBJ2-1 NA TRBV4-1 NA CASSQDRTGFYNEQFF TGCGCCAGCAGCCAAGATCGGACTGGTTTTTACAATGAGCAGTTCTTC
TRBJ1-2 NA TRBV25-1 NA CASSRSQGYTF TGTGCCAGCAGCCGATCTCAGGGCTACACCTTC
TRBJ1-3 once TRBV9 NA CASSPGQGGGNTIYF TGTGCCAGCAGCCCCGGGCAGGGAGGTGGAAACACCATATATTTT
TRBJ2-3 NA TRBV5-1 NA CASSPRVTDTQYF TGCGCCAGCAGCCCCCGGGTCACAGATACGCAGTATTTT
TRBJ2-3 NA TRBV18 TRBD1 CASSPPDRGGTDTQYF TGTGCCAGCTCACCACCGGACAGGGGTGGAACAGATACGCAGTATTTT
TRBJ2-1 NA TRBV11-1 TRBD1 CASSLVSRGLGEQFF TGTGCCAGCAGCTTAGTTAGCAGGGGGCTAGGTGAGCAGTTCTTC
TRBJ1-4 NA TRBV4-1 TRBD1 CASSRRDSNEKLFF TGCGCCAGCAGTCGCCGGGACAGTAATGAAAAACTGTTTTTT
TRBJ2-7 NA TRBV9 NA CASSVRHGYEQYF TGTGCCAGCAGCGTCCGACACGGCTACGAGCAGTACTTC
TRBJ2-7 NA TRBV7-3 TRBD2 CASSLTAGAYEQYF TGTGCCAGCAGCTTAACGGCGGGAGCCTACGAGCAGTACTTC
TRBJ2-1 NA TRBV28 NA CASSSPPGSTIHNEQFF TGTGCCAGCAGTTCCCCTCCGGGATCCACCATCCACAATGAGCAGTTCTTC
TRBJ1-1 NA TRBV7-8 NA CASSLVEAIPGAFF TGTGCCAGCAGCTTAGTTGAGGCCATCCCTGGAGCTTTCTTT
TRBJ1-2 NA TRBV7-9 TRBD1 CASRDKTGVGGYTF TGTGCCAGCAGAGATAAGACAGGGGTGGGAGGCTACACCTTC
TRBJ1-2 once TRBV9 TRBD1 CASSVQGALGYTF TGTGCCAGCAGCGTACAGGGGGCGCTTGGCTACACCTTC
TRBJ2-5 NA TRBV7-2 TRBD2 CASSTLFRGGGARETQYF TGTGCCAGCAGCACGCTCTTCAGGGGCGGGGGGGCCCGCGAGACCCAGTACTTC
TRBJ2-7 NA TRBV7-3 TRBD1 CASSSSGTGSYEQYF TGTGCCAGCAGCTCTTCCGGGACAGGGTCCTACGAGCAGTACTTC
TRBJ1-3 NA TRBV5-8 NA CASSYTGINSGNTIYF TGTGCCAGCAGCTACACAGGGATTAACTCTGGAAACACCATATATTTT
TRBJ2-3 once TRBV9 NA CASSVDGGDTQYF TGTGCCAGCAGCGTAGATGGCGGAGATACGCAGTATTTT
TRBJ2-7 NA TRBV9 TRBD2 CASSVETSGIQYF TGTGCCAGCAGCGTAGAGACTAGCGGTATCCAGTACTTC
TRBJ1-2 few TRBV18 TRBD1 CASSLSTGGKGGYTF TGTGCCAGCTCACTCTCCACAGGGGGAAAGGGTGGCTACACCTTC
TRBJ2-7 NA TRBV7-8 TRBD1 CASSPEQGYEQYF TGTGCCAGCAGCCCAGAACAGGGGTACGAGCAGTACTTC
TRBJ2-1 NA TRBV7-8 TRBD1 CASSLGQGRNEQFF TGTGCCAGCAGCTTAGGACAGGGTCGGAATGAGCAGTTCTTC
TRBJ2-1 NA TRBV29-1 TRBD2 CSVTGLAGGSYNEQFF TGCAGCGTTACCGGGCTAGCGGGAGGCTCCTACAATGAGCAGTTCTTC
TRBJ2-7 NA TRBV7-3 TRBD1 CASSFSDRGPYEQYF TGTGCCAGCAGCTTTTCGGACAGGGGGCCCTACGAGCAGTACTTC
TRBJ2-1 few TRBV2 NA CASSYATSNEQFF TGTGCCAGCAGTTATGCAACTAGCAATGAGCAGTTCTTC
TRBJ2-1 NA TRBV7-3 NA CASSLVQYRKNNEQFF TGTGCCAGCAGCTTAGTACAGTATAGGAAAAACAATGAGCAGTTCTTC
TRBJ2-5 NA TRBV5-4 NA CASSLSRETQYF TGTGCCAGCAGCTTGTCGCGAGAGACCCAGTACTTC
TRBJ1-3 NA TRBV9 TRBD1 CASSVGGTGAGNTIYF TGTGCCAGCAGCGTAGGCGGGACAGGGGCTGGAAACACCATATATTTT
TRBJ2-3 NA TRBV5-1 NA CASSPDRARTDTQYF TGCGCCAGCAGCCCGGACAGAGCCCGCACAGATACGCAGTATTTT
TRBJ2-3 NA TRBV24-1 TRBD1 CATSGTGGRTDTQYF TGTGCCACCAGCGGGACAGGGGGCCGGACAGATACGCAGTATTTT
TRBJ2-1 NA TRBV21-1 NA CASSKDVGQGISYNEQFF NA
TRBJ2-7 NA TRBV9 TRBD2 CASSVQAGVTEQYF TGTGCCAGCAGCGTCCAAGCGGGAGTTACCGAGCAGTACTTC
TRBJ2-3 NA TRBV7-3 NA CASSLLSSTDTQYF TGTGCCAGCAGCTTACTTAGCAGCACAGATACGCAGTATTTT
TRBJ2-5 NA TRBV5-1 TRBD2 CATSPGTSRETQYF TGCGCCACCTCCCCCGGGACTAGCCGAGAGACCCAGTACTTC
TRBJ1-5 few TRBV6-1 NA CASSDPGSGQPQHF TGTGCCAGCAGTGACCCAGGGTCCGGACAGCCCCAGCATTTT
TRBJ2-1 NA TRBV9 NA CASSGLLNEQFF TGTGCCAGCAGCGGACTATTAAACGAGCAGTTCTTC
TRBJ1-6 NA TRBV5-5 NA CASSLIMNSPLHF TGTGCCAGCAGCTTAATTATGAATTCACCCCTCCACTTT
TRBJ2-7 NA TRBV29-1 NA CSALDLAEQYF TGCAGCGCCCTCGATTTGGCCGAGCAGTACTTC
TRBJ2-1 NA TRBV29-1 TRBD2 CSVEEPAGGPDEQFF TGCAGCGTTGAAGAACCAGCGGGGGGCCCCGATGAGCAGTTCTTC
TRBJ2-7 NA TRBV19 TRBD1 CASSIARGQGAYEQYF TGTGCCAGTAGTATAGCGCGCGGACAGGGGGCTTACGAGCAGTACTTC
TRBJ1-1 NA TRBV5-5 NA CASSLQGTNTEAFF TGTGCCAGCAGCCTACAGGGAACCAACACTGAAGCTTTCTTT
TRBJ1-4 NA TRBV7-9 TRBD1 CASSLGTGRVEKLFF TGTGCCAGCAGCCTAGGGACAGGGCGTGTAGAAAAACTGTTTTTT
TRBJ1-2 NA TRBV2 NA CASSKLTLTATNYGYTF TGTGCCAGCAGCAAACTAACTTTGACAGCTACAAACTATGGCTACACCTTC